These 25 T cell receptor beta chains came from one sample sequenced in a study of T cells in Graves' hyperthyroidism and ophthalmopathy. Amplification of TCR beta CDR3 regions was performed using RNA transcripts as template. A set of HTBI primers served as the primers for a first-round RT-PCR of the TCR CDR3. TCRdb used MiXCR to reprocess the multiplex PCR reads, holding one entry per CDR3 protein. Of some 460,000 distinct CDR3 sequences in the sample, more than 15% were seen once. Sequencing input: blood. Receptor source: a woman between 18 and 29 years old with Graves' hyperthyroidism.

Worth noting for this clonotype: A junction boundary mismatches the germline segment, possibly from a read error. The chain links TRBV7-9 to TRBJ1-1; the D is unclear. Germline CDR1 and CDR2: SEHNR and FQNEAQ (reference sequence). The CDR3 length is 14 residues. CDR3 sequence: CASSSPALKPDAFF. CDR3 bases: TGTGCCAGCAGCTCGCCGGCTCTGAAGCCTGATGCTTTCTTT.

DNA for the CDR3: TGCAGTGCTAGAGTTGGCAAAAGCACAGATACGCAGTATTTT. Amino acids: CSARVGKSTDTQYF. This rearrangement joins TRBV20-1 to TRBJ2-3; D not certain. The CDR3 has 14 amino acids. The germline CDR1 and CDR2 sequences are DFQATT and SNEGSKA (reference sequence). V was pared by 1 base and J by 0 bases, with 8 bases between.

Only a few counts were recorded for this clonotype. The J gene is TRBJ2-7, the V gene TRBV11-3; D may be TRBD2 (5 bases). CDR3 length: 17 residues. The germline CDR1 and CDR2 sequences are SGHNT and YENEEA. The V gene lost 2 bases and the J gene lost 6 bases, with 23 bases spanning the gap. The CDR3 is CASSLRGGGLVVAEQYF. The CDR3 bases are TGTGCCAGCAGCTTAAGAGGAGGCGGGCTAGTTGTCGCCGAGCAGTACTTC.

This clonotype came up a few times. The CDR3: CSVRFYNEQFF. In DNA, the CDR3 is TGCAGCGTCCGGTTTTACAATGAGCAGTTCTTC. This rearrangement joins TRBV29-1 to TRBJ2-1; D is ambiguous. CDR3 length: 11 residues. Germline V gene data show CDR1 as SQVTM and CDR2 as ANQGSEA. With 6 bases removed from V and 4 bases from J, the gap between germline ends came to 7 bases.

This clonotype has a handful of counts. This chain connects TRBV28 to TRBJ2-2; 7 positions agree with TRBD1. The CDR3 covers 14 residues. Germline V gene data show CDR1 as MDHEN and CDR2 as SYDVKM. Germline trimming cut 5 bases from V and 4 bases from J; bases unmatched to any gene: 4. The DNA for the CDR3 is TGTGCCAGCAGTCCCGACAGGGCCACCGGGGAGCTGTTTTTT. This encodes CASSPDRATGELFF.

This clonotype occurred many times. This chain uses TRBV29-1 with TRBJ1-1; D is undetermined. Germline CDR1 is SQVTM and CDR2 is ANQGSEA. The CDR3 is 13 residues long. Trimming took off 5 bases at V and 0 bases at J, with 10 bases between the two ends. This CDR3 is CSVSGRLNTEAFF. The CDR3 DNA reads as TGCAGCGTTTCTGGGCGTTTGAACACTGAAGCTTTCTTT.

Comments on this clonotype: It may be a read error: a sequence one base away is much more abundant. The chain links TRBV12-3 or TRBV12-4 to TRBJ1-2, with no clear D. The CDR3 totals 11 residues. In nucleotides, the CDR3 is TGTGTCAGCGGAGAGGGAAGAGGCTACACCTTC. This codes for CVSGEGRGYTF.

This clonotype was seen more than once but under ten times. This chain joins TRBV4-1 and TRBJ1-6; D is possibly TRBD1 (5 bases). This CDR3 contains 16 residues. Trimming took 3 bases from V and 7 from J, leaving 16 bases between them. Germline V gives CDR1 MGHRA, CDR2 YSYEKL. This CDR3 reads CASSHPARVQNSPLHF. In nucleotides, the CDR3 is TGCGCCAGCAGCCACCCGGCCAGGGTGCAAAATTCACCCCTCCACTTT.

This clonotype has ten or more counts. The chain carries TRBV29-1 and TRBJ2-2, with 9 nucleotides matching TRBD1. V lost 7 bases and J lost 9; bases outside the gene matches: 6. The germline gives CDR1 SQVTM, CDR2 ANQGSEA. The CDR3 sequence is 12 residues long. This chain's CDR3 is CSAVQGARELFF. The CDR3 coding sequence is TGCAGCGCGGTACAGGGGGCGCGGGAGCTGTTTTTT.

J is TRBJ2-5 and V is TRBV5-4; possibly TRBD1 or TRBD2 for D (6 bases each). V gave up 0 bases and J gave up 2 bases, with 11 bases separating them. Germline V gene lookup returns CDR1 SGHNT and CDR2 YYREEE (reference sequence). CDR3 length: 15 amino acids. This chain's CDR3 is CASSLARGAQETQYF. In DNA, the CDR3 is TGTGCCAGCAGCTTGGCAAGGGGGGCTCAAGAGACCCAGTACTTC.

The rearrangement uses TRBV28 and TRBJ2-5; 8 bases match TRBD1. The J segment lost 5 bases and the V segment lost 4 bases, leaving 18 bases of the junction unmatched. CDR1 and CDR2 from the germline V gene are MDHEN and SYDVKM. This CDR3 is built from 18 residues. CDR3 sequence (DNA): TGTGCCAGCAGTTCCCCGGACAGGGTTCTATCACTTTGGGAGACCCAGTACTTC. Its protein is CASSSPDRVLSLWETQYF.

The CDR3 here is CASIPLPGLAGGKGETQYF. The CDR3, as DNA: TGTGCCAGCATTCCGCTACCGGGACTAGCGGGGGGAAAGGGGGAGACCCAGTACTTC. The chain combines TRBV6-2 or TRBV6-3 with TRBJ2-5; 15 positions match TRBD2. CDR3 length equals 19 residues. Germline CDR1 MNHEY, CDR2 SVGEGT. J gave up 5 bases and V 7 bases, and 17 bases lay outside the gene matches.

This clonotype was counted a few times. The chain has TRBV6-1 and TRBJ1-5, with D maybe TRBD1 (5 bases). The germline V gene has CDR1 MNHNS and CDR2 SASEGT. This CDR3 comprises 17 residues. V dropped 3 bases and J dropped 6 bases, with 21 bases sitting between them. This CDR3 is CASSDDFRVSRGQPQHF. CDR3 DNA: TGTGCCAGCAGTGATGATTTTCGCGTGTCGAGGGGTCAGCCCCAGCATTTT.

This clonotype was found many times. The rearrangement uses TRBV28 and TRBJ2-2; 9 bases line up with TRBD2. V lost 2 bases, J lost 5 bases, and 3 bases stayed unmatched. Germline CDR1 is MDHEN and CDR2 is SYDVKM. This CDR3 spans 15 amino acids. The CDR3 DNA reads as TGTGCCAGCAGTTTAGATCTAGCGGGGACCGGGGAGCTGTTTTTT. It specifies CASSLDLAGTGELFF.

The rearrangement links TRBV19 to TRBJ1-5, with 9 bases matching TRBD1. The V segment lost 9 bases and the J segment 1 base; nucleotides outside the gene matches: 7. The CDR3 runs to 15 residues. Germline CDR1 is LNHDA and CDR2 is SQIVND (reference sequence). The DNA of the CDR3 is TGTGCCAGCCGGGACAGGGTTGGGAGCAATCAGCCCCAGCATTTT. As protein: CASRDRVGSNQPQHF.

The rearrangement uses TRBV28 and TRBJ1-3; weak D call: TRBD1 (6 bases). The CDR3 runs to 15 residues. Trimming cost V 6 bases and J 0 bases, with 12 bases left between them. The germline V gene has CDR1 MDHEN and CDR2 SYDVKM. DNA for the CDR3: TGTGCCAGCAGACCGGGGGGCTCCTCTGGAAACACCATATATTTT. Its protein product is CASRPGGSSGNTIYF.

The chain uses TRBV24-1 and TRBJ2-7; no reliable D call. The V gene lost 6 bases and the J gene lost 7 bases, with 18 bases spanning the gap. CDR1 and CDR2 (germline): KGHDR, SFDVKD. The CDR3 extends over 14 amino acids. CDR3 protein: CATSFGEFPGEQYF. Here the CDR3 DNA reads TGTGCCACCAGTTTTGGCGAATTCCCCGGGGAGCAGTACTTC.

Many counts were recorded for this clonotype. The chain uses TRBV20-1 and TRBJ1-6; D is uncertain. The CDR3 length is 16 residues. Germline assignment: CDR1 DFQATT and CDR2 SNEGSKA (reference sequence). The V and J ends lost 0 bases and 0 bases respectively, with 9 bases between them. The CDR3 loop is CSARETRSSYNSPLHF. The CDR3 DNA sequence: TGCAGTGCTAGAGAGACACGGAGCTCCTATAATTCACCCCTCCACTTT.

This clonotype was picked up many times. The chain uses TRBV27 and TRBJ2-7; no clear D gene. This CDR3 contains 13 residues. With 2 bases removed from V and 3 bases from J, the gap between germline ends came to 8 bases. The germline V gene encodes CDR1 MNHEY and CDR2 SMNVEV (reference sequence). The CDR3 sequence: CASSLHHYYEQYF. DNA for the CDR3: TGTGCCAGCAGTTTACACCACTACTACGAGCAGTACTTC.

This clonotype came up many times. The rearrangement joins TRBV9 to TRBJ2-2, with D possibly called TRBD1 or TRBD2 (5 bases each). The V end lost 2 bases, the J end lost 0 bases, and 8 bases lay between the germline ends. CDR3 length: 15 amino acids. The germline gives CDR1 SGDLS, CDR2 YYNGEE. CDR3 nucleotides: TGTGCCAGCAGCGTGGGACCGACGAACACCGGGGAGCTGTTTTTT. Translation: CASSVGPTNTGELFF. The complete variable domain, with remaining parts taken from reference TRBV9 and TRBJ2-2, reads DSGVTQTPKHLITATGQRVTLRCSPRSGDLSVYWYQQSLDQGLQFLIQYYNGEERAKGNILERFSAQQFPDLHSELNLSSLELGDSALYFCASSVGPTNTGELFFGEGSRLTVL.

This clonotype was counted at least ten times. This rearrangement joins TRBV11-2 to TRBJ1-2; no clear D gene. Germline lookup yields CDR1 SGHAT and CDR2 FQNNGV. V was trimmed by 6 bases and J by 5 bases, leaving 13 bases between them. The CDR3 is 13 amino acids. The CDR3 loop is CASSSSQAYGYTF. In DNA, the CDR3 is TGTGCCAGCAGTTCTTCCCAGGCGTATGGCTACACCTTC. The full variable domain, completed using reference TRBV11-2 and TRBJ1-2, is EAGVAQSPRYKIIEKRQSVAFWCNPISGHATLYWYQQILGQGPKLLIQFQNNGVVDDSQLPKDRFSAERLKGVDSTLKIQPAKLEDSAVYLCASSSSQAYGYTFGSGTRLTVV.

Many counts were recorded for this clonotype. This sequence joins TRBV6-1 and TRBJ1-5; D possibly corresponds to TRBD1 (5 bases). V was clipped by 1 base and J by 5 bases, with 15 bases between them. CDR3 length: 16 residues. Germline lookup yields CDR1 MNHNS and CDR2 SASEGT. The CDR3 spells CASSEDDTQVYQPQHF. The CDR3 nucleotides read TGTGCCAGCAGTGAAGACGATACACAGGTGTATCAGCCCCAGCATTTT.

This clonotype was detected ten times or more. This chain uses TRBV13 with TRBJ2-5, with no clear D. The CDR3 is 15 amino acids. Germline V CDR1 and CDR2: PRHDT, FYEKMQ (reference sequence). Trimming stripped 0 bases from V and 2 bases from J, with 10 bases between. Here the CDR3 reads CASSLGWGTQETQYF. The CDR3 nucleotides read TGTGCCAGCAGCTTAGGATGGGGTACTCAAGAGACCCAGTACTTC.

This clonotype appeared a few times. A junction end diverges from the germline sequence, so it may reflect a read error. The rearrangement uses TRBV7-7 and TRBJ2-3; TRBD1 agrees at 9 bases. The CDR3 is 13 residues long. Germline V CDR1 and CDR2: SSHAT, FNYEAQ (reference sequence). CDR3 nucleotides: TGTGCTAGCAGCCAGGACAGGGGAGATACGCAGTATTTT. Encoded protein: CASSQDRGDTQYF. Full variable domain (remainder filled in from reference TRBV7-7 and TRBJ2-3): GAGVSQSPRYKVTKRGQDVTLRCDPISSHATLYWYQQALGQGPEFLTYFNYEAQPDKSGLPSDRFSAERPEGSISTLTIQRTEQRDSAMYRCASSQDRGDTQYFGPGTRLTVL.

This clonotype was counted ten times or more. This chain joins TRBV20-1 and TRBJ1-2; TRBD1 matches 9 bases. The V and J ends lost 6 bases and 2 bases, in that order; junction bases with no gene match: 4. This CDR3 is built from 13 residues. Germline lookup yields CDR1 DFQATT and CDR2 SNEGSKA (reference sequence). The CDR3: CSARDRVNYGYTF. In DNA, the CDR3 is TGCAGTGCCCGGGACAGGGTAAACTATGGCTACACCTTC.